One sample yielded the 28 T cell receptor beta chains listed below, sequenced in a study of blood T cell repertoires in COVID-19. Profiled with immunoSEQ multiplex PCR; TCRdb holds only in-frame clones, not every one. The repertoire holds under 350,000 clones, with roughly 80% as singletons. The material sequenced was peripheral blood. Receptors were obtained from a man aged 55 to 70 who had recovered from COVID-19.

This chain uses TRBV6-5 with TRBJ2-1, with 9 positions matching TRBD1. CDR1 is MNHEY and CDR2 is SVGAGI in the germline V gene. The CDR3 loop spans 14 amino acids. Trimming removed 6 bases from V and 3 bases from J; junction bases left unmatched: 3. CDR3 nucleotide sequence: TGTGCCAGCAGACCGGGACAGGGCTACAATGAGCAGTTCTTC. This translates into CASRPGQGYNEQFF.

The genes are TRBV4-2 and TRBJ2-5; 7 positions agree with TRBD1. After removal of 0 bases from V and 3 bases from J, the junction contained 7 bases not matched to a gene. Germline CDR1 LGHNA, CDR2 YNFKEQ. The CDR3 loop spans 16 amino acids. CDR3 protein: CASSQEAGGLKETQYF. As DNA, the CDR3 is TGTGCCAGCAGCCAAGAGGCAGGGGGTCTCAAAGAGACCCAGTACTTC.

V gene TRBV6-5 combines with J gene TRBJ2-7, with unresolved D. V was clipped by 5 bases and J by 0 bases, with 11 bases between them. CDR1 MNHEY and CDR2 SVGAGI come from the germline V gene. The CDR3 is made up of 14 amino acids. Here the CDR3 DNA reads TGTGCCAGCAGTAAGAGATTAAGCTCCTACGAGCAGTACTTC. This translates into CASSKRLSSYEQYF.

The rearrangement links TRBV19 to TRBJ2-3; D gene unclear. V was cut by 8 bases and J by 1 base, with 7 bases left in between. The CDR3 contains 12 residues. Germline CDR1 reads LNHDA; CDR2 reads SQIVND (reference sequence). The chain's CDR3 is CASGTGTDTQYF. The CDR3 DNA reads as TGTGCCAGTGGTACCGGCACAGATACGCAGTATTTT.

This clone was observed a handful of times. This chain uses TRBV7-9 with TRBJ1-1, with TRBD1 matching over 10 bases. Germline CDR1 reads SEHNR; CDR2 reads FQNEAQ (reference sequence). After removal of 5 bases from V and 6 bases from J, the junction contained 9 bases not matched to a gene. This CDR3 is built from 15 residues. The CDR3 is CASSPTGQGRSEAFF. In DNA, the CDR3 is TGTGCCAGCAGCCCGACGGGACAGGGGAGATCTGAAGCTTTCTTT.

The V gene is TRBV29-1, the J gene TRBJ2-7, with 7 bases lining up with TRBD2. Germline V gives CDR1 SQVTM, CDR2 ANQGSEA. The CDR3 is 15 amino acids. The trim removed 1 base at V and 1 base at J, leaving 7 bases unmatched. CDR3 nucleotides: TGCAGCGTTGAAGGGGGAGGGGTGCCGTCCTACGAGCAGTACTTC. Amino acid sequence: CSVEGGGVPSYEQYF.

The chain has TRBV6-5 and TRBJ2-7; 9 bases align to TRBD1. V lost 4 bases to trimming and J lost 2 bases; unmatched junction nucleotides: 6. Germline V gene sequence: CDR1 MNHEY, CDR2 SVGAGI. The CDR3 is 15 amino acids. The CDR3 nucleotides are TGTGCCAGCAGTTCGGGGACAGGGAGAGCCTACGAGCAGTACTTC. Its protein is CASSSGTGRAYEQYF.

This clone appeared a few times. The gene calls are TRBV12-3 or TRBV12-4 and TRBJ2-2, with a weak D call TRBD1 (5 bases). Trimming shortened V by 8 bases and J by 5 bases, and 9 bases separated the two germline ends. The length of the CDR3 is 12 residues. The CDR3 reads CASGKGTGELFF. As DNA, the CDR3 is TGTGCCAGCGGAAAGGGGACCGGGGAGCTGTTTTTT.

The V gene is TRBV6-4, the J gene TRBJ1-1; a weak D match, TRBD1 (6 bases). Trimming shortened V by 8 bases and J by 4 bases, and 14 bases separated the two germline ends. The CDR3 totals 13 residues. CDR1 MRHNA and CDR2 SNTAGT come from the germline V gene. CDR3 sequence: CASSEGVGTEAFF. The CDR3 coding sequence is TGTGCCAGCTCTGAGGGGGTCGGCACTGAAGCTTTCTTT.

The chain recombines TRBV19 with TRBJ2-6; 8 bases line up with TRBD1. Unmatched junction bases numbered 6, after V lost 6 bases and J lost 2 bases. The germline V gene has CDR1 LNHDA and CDR2 SQIVND (reference sequence). This CDR3 contains 16 residues. The CDR3 DNA is TGTGCCAGTAGGGACAGGGTATCGGCTGGGGCCAACGTCCTGACTTTC. This encodes CASRDRVSAGANVLTF.

The rearrangement links TRBV5-1 to TRBJ2-1, with D possibly TRBD1 on 5 matching bases. The V end lost 0 bases, the J end lost 9 bases, and 10 bases lay between the germline ends. Germline values: CDR1 SGHRS, CDR2 YFSETQ. This CDR3 has 13 amino acids. Here the CDR3 DNA reads TGCGCCAGCAGCTTGGGGGCAGGGCTTGAGCAGTTCTTC. Residues: CASSLGAGLEQFF.

This chain joins TRBV5-1 and TRBJ2-7; 7 bases match TRBD1. V was clipped by 2 bases and J by 0 bases; unmatched bases: 2. The CDR3 contains 14 residues. Germline V gene lookup returns CDR1 SGHRS and CDR2 YFSETQ. The CDR3 DNA reads as TGCGCCAGCAGCTTAACAGGGGACTCCTACGAGCAGTACTTC. Its translation is CASSLTGDSYEQYF.

The chain couples TRBV30 to TRBJ2-5; tentative D call: TRBD2 (6 bases). CDR1 GTSNPN and CDR2 SVGIG come from the germline V gene (reference sequence). This CDR3 contains 15 residues. The ends were cut back, 2 bases at V and 1 base at J, with 14 bases in the middle. The CDR3 DNA reads as TGTGCCTGGAGTATCAAGCGGGCCCTCCAAGAGACCCAGTACTTC. It is translated as CAWSIKRALQETQYF.

The chain has TRBV7-2 and TRBJ2-5; 13 nucleotides line up with TRBD2. Looked up from germline, CDR1 is SGHTA and CDR2 is FQGNSA. CDR3 size: 15 residues. V was clipped by 4 bases and J by 1 base; unmatched bases: 0. The CDR3 coding sequence is TGTGCCAGCAGCTGGACTAGCGGGAGCCAAGAGACCCAGTACTTC. Translating gives CASSWTSGSQETQYF.

The chain combines TRBV7-9 with TRBJ2-7, with TRBD2 matching 9 bases. CDR3 length: 16 amino acids. After removal of 5 bases from V and 0 bases from J, the junction contained 8 bases not matched to a gene. The germline CDR1 and CDR2 sequences are SEHNR and FQNEAQ (reference sequence). In DNA, the CDR3 is TGTGCCAGCAGCGTGAACCGGGGACTAGCCTCCTACGAGCAGTACTTC. Translating it yields CASSVNRGLASYEQYF.

CDR3 DNA sequence: TGCAGCGTTGGGTCAGGATCGTCAAACACCATATATTTT. Residues: CSVGSGSSNTIYF. The chain is built from TRBV29-1 and TRBJ1-3, with D unresolved. Trimming shortened V by 4 bases and J by 6 bases, and 13 bases separated the two germline ends. The germline V gene encodes CDR1 SQVTM and CDR2 ANQGSEA. The CDR3 extends over 13 amino acids.

This chain links TRBV28 with TRBJ2-1; 7 bases agree with TRBD2. The V segment lost 6 bases and the J segment 9 bases; nucleotides outside the gene matches: 14. Per the germline V gene, CDR1 is MDHEN and CDR2 is SYDVKM. CDR3 size: 15 residues. CDR3 amino acids: CASSLPVQRGGEQFF. The CDR3 bases are TGTGCCAGCAGCTTGCCCGTCCAGCGCGGGGGTGAGCAGTTCTTC.

The chain links TRBV4-1 to TRBJ2-7; possibly TRBD1 for D (5 bases). Germline CDR1 reads MGHRA; CDR2 reads YSYEKL. The CDR3 consists of 14 residues. Between the trimmed V and J ends, which lost 0 bases and 2 bases, there was a span of 8 bases. Here the CDR3 reads CASSQDRTPYEQYF. CDR3 in DNA: TGCGCCAGCAGCCAAGATCGGACACCCTACGAGCAGTACTTC.

The gene calls are TRBV30 and TRBJ1-6, with D possibly being TRBD1 (5 bases). Trimming shortened V by 2 bases and J by 11 bases, and 10 bases separated the two germline ends. Germline values: CDR1 GTSNPN, CDR2 SVGIG (reference sequence). CDR3 size: 12 residues. CDR3 loop: CAWSHGAAPLHF. In DNA form, the CDR3 reads TGTGCCTGGAGTCATGGGGCGGCACCCCTCCACTTT. Supplemented by reference TRBV30 and TRBJ1-6, the full variable domain reads SQTIHQWPATLVQPVGSPLSLECTVEGTSNPNLYWYRQAAGRGLQLLFYSVGIGQISSEVPQNLSASRPQDRQFILSSKKLLLSDSGFYLCAWSHGAAPLHFGNGTRLTVT.

This rearrangement joins TRBV7-2 to TRBJ2-1, with 7 bases identical to TRBD1. J was trimmed by 4 bases and V by 4 bases; bases with no gene match: 4. The CDR3 contains 14 residues. The germline gives CDR1 SGHTA, CDR2 FQGNSA. CDR3 protein: CASSYPGQYNEQFF. The CDR3 region has the DNA TGTGCCAGCAGCTACCCGGGACAGTACAATGAGCAGTTCTTC.

About this clone itself: The junction and the germline gene differ at one end; a read error may be behind it. J is TRBJ1-1 and V is TRBV28; D possibly corresponds to TRBD1 (5 bases). The germline gives CDR1 MDHEN, CDR2 SYDVKM. CDR3 length: 13 amino acids. CDR3 region: CASSFQGRWGLIF. The CDR3 bases are TGTGCCAGCAGTTTCCAGGGAAGGTGGGGATTGATCTTT. The whole variable domain, remainder taken from reference TRBV28 and TRBJ1-1, is DVKVTQSSRYLVKRTGEKVFLECVQDMDHENMFWYRQDPGLGLRLIYFSYDVKMKEKGDIPEGYSVSREKKERFSLILESASTNQTSMYLCASSFQGRWGLIFGQGTRLTVV.

V is TRBV7-9 and J is TRBJ1-1; tentatively, D is TRBD1 (5 bases). Per the germline V gene, CDR1 is SEHNR and CDR2 is FQNEAQ (reference sequence). The CDR3 is 15 amino acids. V was trimmed by 4 bases and J by 4 bases, leaving 16 bases between them. CDR3 bases: TGTGCCAGCAGCTCGGGACCGGGGAGGGGCACTGAAGCTTTCTTT. Translation gives CASSSGPGRGTEAFF.

V is TRBV6-2 or TRBV6-3 and J is TRBJ2-5, with 9 positions matching TRBD2. The CDR3 totals 16 residues. In germline, CDR1 is MNHEY, CDR2 SVGEGT. The ends lost 5 bases at V and 4 bases at J; junction bases unmatched: 11. CDR3 nucleotide sequence: TGTGCCAGCAGTCCGGGTGGCGGGGGGGCCGGAGAGACCCAGTACTTC. Its translation: CASSPGGGGAGETQYF.

This chain links TRBV29-1 with TRBJ2-1; 11 bases line up with TRBD2. This CDR3 spans 15 amino acids. V lost 5 bases to trimming and J lost 6 bases; unmatched junction nucleotides: 9. CDR1 and CDR2 from the germline V gene are SQVTM and ANQGSEA. CDR3 coding DNA: TGCAGCGTTCAAGCTGGACTAGCGGGTATCAATGAGCAGTTCTTC. Protein sequence: CSVQAGLAGINEQFF.

In DNA, the CDR3 is TGTGCCAGCAGTTTGGAGGTCTACAATGAGCAGTTCTTC. Translation: CASSLEVYNEQFF. The chain carries TRBV12-3 or TRBV12-4 and TRBJ2-1, with D possibly TRBD2 on 5 matching bases. The CDR3 covers 13 residues. V lost 3 bases to trimming and J lost 3 bases, with 6 bases between them.

This sequence joins TRBV6-6 and TRBJ1-3, with a weak D call TRBD1 (6 bases). The CDR3 length is 18 residues. Germline V gene data show CDR1 as MNHNY and CDR2 as SVGAGI (reference sequence). The germline V and J ends were trimmed by 5 bases and 2 bases, with 22 bases remaining between them. The CDR3 bases are TGTGCCAGCAGTCTCCAGCGCCCCGGCAGGGGAGCTGGAAACACCATATATTTT. This gives the protein CASSLQRPGRGAGNTIYF.

The J gene is TRBJ2-7, the V gene TRBV5-4, with a possible D match to TRBD2 (6 bases). CDR1 and CDR2 from the germline V gene are SGHNT and YYREEE (reference sequence). V dropped 0 bases and J dropped 3 bases, with 13 bases sitting between them. The CDR3 is 15 residues long. The CDR3 here is CASSLGPGVDYEQYF. The CDR3 DNA reads as TGTGCCAGCAGCTTGGGACCGGGGGTGGACTACGAGCAGTACTTC.

This chain connects TRBV30 to TRBJ1-2, with TRBD1 matching 8 bases. The germline gives CDR1 GTSNPN, CDR2 SVGIG (reference sequence). The J segment lost 4 bases and the V segment lost 1 base, leaving 2 bases of the junction unmatched. The CDR3 spans 13 residues. The CDR3 spells CAWSGQGTYGYTF. For the CDR3, the DNA is TGTGCCTGGAGTGGACAGGGGACCTATGGCTACACCTTC.